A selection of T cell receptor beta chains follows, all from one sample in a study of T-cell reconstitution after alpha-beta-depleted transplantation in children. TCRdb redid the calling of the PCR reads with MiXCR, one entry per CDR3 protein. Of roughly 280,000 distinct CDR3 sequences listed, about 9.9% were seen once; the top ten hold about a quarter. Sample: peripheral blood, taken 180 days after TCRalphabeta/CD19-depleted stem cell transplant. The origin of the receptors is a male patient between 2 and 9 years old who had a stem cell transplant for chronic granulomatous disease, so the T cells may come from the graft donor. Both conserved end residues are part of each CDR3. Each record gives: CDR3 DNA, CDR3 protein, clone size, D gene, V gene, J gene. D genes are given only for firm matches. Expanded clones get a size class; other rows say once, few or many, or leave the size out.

TGTGCCAGCAGTCGACAGGCCATAGGAAGTCACGAGCAGTACTTC,CASSRQAIGSHEQYF,many,NA,TRBV28,TRBJ2-7
TGTGCCAGCAGCTTGGAACTCCGCAGGGGCGCGAACACCGGGGAGCTGTTTTTT,CASSLELRRGANTGELFF,many,NA,TRBV5-5,TRBJ2-2
TGTGCCAGCTCACAGGGTCTTACTCGGCCCCAGCATTTT,CASSQGLTRPQHF,few,NA,TRBV18,TRBJ1-5
TGCAGCGCGCGTAGGCGGGACCGAAACACAGATACGCAGTATTTT,CSARRRDRNTDTQYF,many,NA,TRBV29-1,TRBJ2-3
TGCGCCAGTTCCTTGACGGGAGGTTCTGTGGCCAACGTCCTGACTTTC,CASSLTGGSVANVLTF,once,TRBD2,TRBV10-2,TRBJ2-6
TGCAGTGCCAGGACAGGGGGGAGGGCCAAAAACATTCAGTACTTC,CSARTGGRAKNIQYF,many,TRBD1,TRBV20-1,TRBJ2-4
TGTGCCAGTAGTATAGATCTATCGGCTTTGGCCGGGGAGCTGTTTTTT,CASSIDLSALAGELFF,few,NA,TRBV19,TRBJ2-2
TGTGCCAGCAGCTTAGTGGTCAATTCACCCCTCCACTTT,CASSLVVNSPLHF,few,NA,TRBV7-8,TRBJ1-6
TGCAGTGGGACTAGCGGACGGATTTACGAGCAGTACTTC,CSGTSGRIYEQYF,many,TRBD2,TRBV20-1,TRBJ2-7
TGTGCCAGCAGTGAAGCTCTAGCTGCTAGCACAGATACGCAGTATTTT,CASSEALAASTDTQYF,many,NA,TRBV2,TRBJ2-3
TGTGCCAGCAGTGAGCACTCTTCCCCAAGGGGGACCCAGTACTTC,CASSEHSSPRGTQYF,many,NA,TRBV28,TRBJ2-5
TGTGCCAGCAGCGGGGGGGATGGCCCTTCGCTCTCCTACGAGCAGTACTTC,CASSGGDGPSLSYEQYF,many,TRBD2,TRBV5-6,TRBJ2-7
TGTGCCAGCAGTTTCAGGGGGTTGGATAATTCACCCCTCCACTTT,CASSFRGLDNSPLHF,many,TRBD1,TRBV9,TRBJ1-6
TGCAGTGCTACCGGGACTAGCGGATTCCCGGGCACAGATACGCAGTATTTT,CSATGTSGFPGTDTQYF,many,TRBD2,TRBV20-1,TRBJ2-3
TGCGCCAGCAGCTGGCAGCGGAACACTGAAGCTTTCTTT,CASSWQRNTEAFF,many,NA,TRBV5-1,TRBJ1-1
TGCAGCGTTGAAAAGGCCTCCGATCCGACCCAGTACTTC,CSVEKASDPTQYF,many,NA,TRBV29-1,TRBJ2-5
TGTGCCAGCACTACGCGGACAGGGAATGAAAAACTGTTTTTT,CASTTRTGNEKLFF,many,TRBD1,TRBV12-3/TRBV12-4,TRBJ1-4
TGTGCCAGCAGCTTAGTTAGCGGGGGGGAAATGGGTGAGCAGTTCTTC,CASSLVSGGEMGEQFF,many,TRBD2,TRBV11-2,TRBJ2-1
TGTGCCAGCAGTGCCCAGGGTGGGGGCTACACCTTC,CASSAQGGGYTF,many,NA,TRBV25-1,TRBJ1-2
TGTGCCAGCAGTGAAGCAGGGAGACTAGCGGCGTACAATGAGCAGTTCTTC,CASSEAGRLAAYNEQFF,many,TRBD2,TRBV6-1,TRBJ2-1
TGTGCCAGCAGTCGCCGACAGGGTTCCTACGAGCAGTACTTC,CASSRRQGSYEQYF,many,TRBD1,TRBV6-5,TRBJ2-7
TGTGCCATCAGTGAGGGGACAGGTTTCCAAGAGACCCAGTACTTC,CAISEGTGFQETQYF,many,TRBD1,TRBV10-3,TRBJ2-5
TGCGCCAGCAGCCAAGACTCCGCGGGGGGGGCGGATACGCAGTATTTT,CASSQDSAGGADTQYF,NA,TRBD2,TRBV4-3,TRBJ2-3
TGCGCCAGCAGCCAAGATTGGGACAGTGGTGGCTACACCTTC,CASSQDWDSGGYTF,many,TRBD1,TRBV4-3,TRBJ1-2
TGTGCCAGCACCCCAAAACAGGGGGGTGCCTACAATGAGCAGTTCTTC,CASTPKQGGAYNEQFF,many,TRBD1,TRBV6-1,TRBJ2-1
TGTGCCAGCAGGTCTCTAGCGGGCAATGAGCAGTTCTTC,CASRSLAGNEQFF,many,TRBD2,TRBV28,TRBJ2-1
TGTGCCAGCAGCTTAGATCTAGGGAACGGACACGAGCAGTACTTC,CASSLDLGNGHEQYF,many,NA,TRBV7-6,TRBJ2-7
TGCAGTGCTAGAGTATTGACCTACAATGAGCAGTTCTTC,CSARVLTYNEQFF,many,NA,TRBV20-1,TRBJ2-1
TGTGCCAGCAGCTTAGGGGACAGGGGACACGAGCAGTACTTC,CASSLGDRGHEQYF,many,TRBD1,TRBV7-8,TRBJ2-7
TGCGCCAGCAGCCAAGATTTAAGGGCAGAAGAGACCCAGTACTTC,CASSQDLRAEETQYF,many,NA,TRBV4-3,TRBJ2-5
TGTGCCAGCAGCTTACCATTAGGTGGGAATGAGCAGTTCTTC,CASSLPLGGNEQFF,many,NA,TRBV7-9,TRBJ2-1
TGTGCCAGCAGTTTACCGGGACCTTCGTCCTATGGCTACACCTTC,CASSLPGPSSYGYTF,many,NA,TRBV12-3/TRBV12-4,TRBJ1-2
TGCAGCGTTGATCTGGGGACAGGGCGGTCAGCTTTCTTT,CSVDLGTGRSAFF,many,TRBD1,TRBV29-1,TRBJ1-1
TGCGCCAGCAGCATAACAGGGGGCCGGGACGAGCAGTACTTC,CASSITGGRDEQYF,many,TRBD1,TRBV5-1,TRBJ2-7
TGCAGCGTTGAAGGGGGGGGGAACACTGAAGCTTTCTTT,CSVEGGGNTEAFF,many,NA,TRBV29-1,TRBJ1-1